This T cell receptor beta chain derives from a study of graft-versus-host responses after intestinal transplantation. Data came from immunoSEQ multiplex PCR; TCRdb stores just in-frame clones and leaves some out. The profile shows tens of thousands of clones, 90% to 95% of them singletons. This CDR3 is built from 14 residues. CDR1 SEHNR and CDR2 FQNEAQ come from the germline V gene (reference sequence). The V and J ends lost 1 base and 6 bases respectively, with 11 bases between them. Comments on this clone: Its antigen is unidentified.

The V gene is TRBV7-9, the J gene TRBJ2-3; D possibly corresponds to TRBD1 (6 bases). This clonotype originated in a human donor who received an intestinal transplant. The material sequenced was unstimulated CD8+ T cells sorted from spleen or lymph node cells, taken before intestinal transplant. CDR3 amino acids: CASSLVMGADTQYF. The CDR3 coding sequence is TGTGCCAGCAGCTTAGTTATGGGGGCCGATACGCAGTATTTT. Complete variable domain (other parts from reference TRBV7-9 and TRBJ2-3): DTGVSQNPRHKITKRGQNVTFRCDPISEHNRLYWYRQTLGQGPEFLTYFQNEAQLEKSRLLSDRFSAERPKGSFSTLEIQRTEQGDSAMYLCASSLVMGADTQYFGPGTRLTVL.